Listed below are T cell receptor beta chains from one sample, sequenced in a study of CD8 T cells in Susac syndrome. One entry per CDR3 protein results from TCRdb running MiXCR on the immunoSEQ multiplex PCR reads. The table shows about 140,000 distinct CDR3 sequences, with about 95% occurring only once. Sequencing was carried out using CD8+ T cells from PBMCs. Receptor source: a human donor with Susac syndrome. CDR3s include the opening cysteine and the closing phenylalanine or tryptophan. A D gene is named only where the DNA matches it firmly. Rows may omit the clone size; those that give it use once, few, many or a size class.

NA	NA	TRBV6-2/TRBV6-3	TRBJ2-2	TGTGCCAGCATGGGTGGAAGCCGGGAGCTGTTTTTT	CASMGGSRELFF
NA	NA	TRBV18	TRBJ2-7	TGTGCCAGCTCACCAAGGGCTATCCCCAGGGACGAGCAGTACTTC	CASSPRAIPRDEQYF
NA	NA	TRBV7-3	TRBJ2-5	TGTGCCAGCAGCTCCCGGGGCGCCGGAGAGACCCAGTACTTC	CASSSRGAGETQYF
NA	TRBD2	TRBV3-1	TRBJ2-1	TGTGCCAGCAGCCACCTTAGGACTAGCGGGGATATCGCCCTCACCTACAATGAGCAGTTCTTC	CASSHLRTSGDIALTYNEQFF
NA	NA	TRBV4-1	TRBJ2-7	TGCGCCAGCTCTCAAGGGTTCGTGATCTACGAGCAGTACTTC	CASSQGFVIYEQYF
NA	TRBD2	TRBV29-1	TRBJ2-5	TGCAGCGCCCCTAGCGGGAGCGGAGAGACCCAGTACTTC	CSAPSGSGETQYF
NA	NA	TRBV12-3/TRBV12-4	TRBJ2-1	TGTGCCAGCAGTTTAGTGGACTCCCCCCCCAATGAGCAGTTCTTC	CASSLVDSPPNEQFF
NA	NA	TRBV9	TRBJ2-2	TGTGCCAGCAGCACGACCGCCGGGGAGCTGTTTTTT	CASSTTAGELFF
NA	TRBD1	TRBV29-1	TRBJ1-4	TGCAGCGTACAGAGGACAGGGGCAAATGAAAAACTGTTTTTT	CSVQRTGANEKLFF
NA	NA	TRBV7-6	TRBJ2-5	TGTGCCAGCAGCCCCCCGGACACCGGAGGAGAGACCCAGTACTTC	CASSPPDTGGETQYF
NA	NA	TRBV20-1	TRBJ1-1	TGCAGTGCTAGAGATCCGAGGGGCACTGAAGCTTTCTTT	CSARDPRGTEAFF
NA	NA	TRBV7-6	TRBJ2-6	TGTGCCAGCAGCTCGGCCCAAACTAGTTCTGGGGCCAACGTCCTGACTTTC	CASSSAQTSSGANVLTF
NA	NA	TRBV9	TRBJ2-1	TGTGCCAGCAGCGTATTCATAGGTGGGGCAGATGAGCAGTTCTTC	CASSVFIGGADEQFF
few	NA	TRBV30	TRBJ1-2	TGTGCCTGGGGCCCAAGCTATGGCTACACCTTC	CAWGPSYGYTF
NA	TRBD1	TRBV19	TRBJ2-1	TGTGCCAGTAGTATACAACTCAGGGGGCGCGGGTCCTACAATGAGCAGTTCTTC	CASSIQLRGRGSYNEQFF
NA	NA	TRBV29-1	TRBJ2-3	TGCAGCGTTGATAGTGGGAGCGGAGATACGCAGTATTTT	CSVDSGSGDTQYF
NA	NA	TRBV27	TRBJ2-7	TGTGCCAGCAGTTACGGGAGAGGCTACGAGCAGTACTTC	CASSYGRGYEQYF
NA	NA	TRBV5-1	TRBJ2-1	TGCGCCTCAAGCTACCACAATGAGCAGTTCTTC	CASSYHNEQFF
NA	NA	TRBV14	TRBJ1-2	TGTGCCAGCAGCCAAGGTGGTCCCATCTATGGCTACACCTTC	CASSQGGPIYGYTF
NA	TRBD1	TRBV7-2	TRBJ2-7	TGTGCCAGCAGGCGGGGACAGGGTTATGACGGGAACTTCTACGAGCAGTACTTC	CASRRGQGYDGNFYEQYF
NA	NA	TRBV29-1	TRBJ2-1	TGCAGCCACCGGGAGTCGGACGATGAGCAGTTCTTC	CSHRESDDEQFF
NA	TRBD2	TRBV28	TRBJ2-1	TGTGCCAGCAGTGTCGGACTAGCGAGGTACAATGAGCAGTTCTTC	CASSVGLARYNEQFF